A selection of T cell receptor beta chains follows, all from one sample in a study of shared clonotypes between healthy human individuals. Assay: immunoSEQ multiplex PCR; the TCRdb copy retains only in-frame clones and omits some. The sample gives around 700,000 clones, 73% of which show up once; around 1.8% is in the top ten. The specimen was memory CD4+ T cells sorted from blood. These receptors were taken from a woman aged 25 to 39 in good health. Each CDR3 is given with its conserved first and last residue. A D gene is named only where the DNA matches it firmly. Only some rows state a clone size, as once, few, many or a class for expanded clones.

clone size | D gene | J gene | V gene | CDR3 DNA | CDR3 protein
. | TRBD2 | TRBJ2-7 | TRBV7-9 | TGTGCCAGCAGCTTAGCGCGGGAGGGCCCCTACGAGCAGTACTTC | CASSLAREGPYEQYF
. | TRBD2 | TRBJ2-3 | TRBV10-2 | TGCGCCAGCAGACCCCCGGGACTAGCGGGAGGGACCACAGATACGCAGTATTTT | CASRPPGLAGGTTDTQYF
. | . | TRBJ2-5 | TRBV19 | TGTGCCAGTAGTATTCAGGGAGCCCAAGAGACCCAGTACTTC | CASSIQGAQETQYF
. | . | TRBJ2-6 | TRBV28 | TGTGCCAGCAGTTTTCGGGGGTTCCGCTCTGGGGCCAACGTCCTGACTTTC | CASSFRGFRSGANVLTF
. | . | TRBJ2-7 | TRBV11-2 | TGTGCCAGCAAGCCGAAAACTGACAGCTCCTACGAGCAGTACTTC | CASKPKTDSSYEQYF
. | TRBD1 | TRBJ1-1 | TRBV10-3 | TGTGCCATCAGCCCGGACTACAGGGGAGTCCGGACTGAAGCTTTCTTT | CAISPDYRGVRTEAFF
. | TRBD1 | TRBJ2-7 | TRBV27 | TGTGCCAGCAGTGTCCGACAGGGATCCTACGAGCAGTACTTC | CASSVRQGSYEQYF
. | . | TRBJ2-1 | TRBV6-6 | TGTGCCAGCAGTTACGACGGGAGCTCCTACAATGAGCAGTTCTTC | CASSYDGSSYNEQFF
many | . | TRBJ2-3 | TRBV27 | TGTGCCAGCAGTCGTGGGCGGGGCCCCACAGATACGCAGTATTTT | CASSRGRGPTDTQYF
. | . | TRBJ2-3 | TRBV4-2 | TGTGCCAGCAGCCAAGATCAGAGACCACTAGCAGATACGCAGTATTTT | CASSQDQRPLADTQYF
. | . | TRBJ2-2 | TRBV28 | TGTGCCAGCAGTTTAAACCCTCCTCCGAACACCGGGGAGCTGTTTTTT | CASSLNPPPNTGELFF
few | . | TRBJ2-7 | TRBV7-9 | TGTGCCAGCAGCCACGAGGTGGGCGAGCAGTACTTC | CASSHEVGEQYF
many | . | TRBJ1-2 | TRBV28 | TGTGCCAGCGACTTAAAGGGAGGGATCAACTATGGCTACACCTTC | CASDLKGGINYGYTF
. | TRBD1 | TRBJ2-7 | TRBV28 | TGTGCCAGCAGTCCTGTGGACAGGGACTCCTACGAGCAGTACTTC | CASSPVDRDSYEQYF
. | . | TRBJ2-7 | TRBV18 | TGTGCCAGCTCACCAGGGGTTGAGTACGAGCAGTACTTC | CASSPGVEYEQYF
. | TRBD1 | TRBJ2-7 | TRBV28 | TGTGCCAGCAGTTTGGGACAGGTTGTCTACGAGCAGTACTTC | CASSLGQVVYEQYF
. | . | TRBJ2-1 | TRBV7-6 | TGTGCCAGCAGTCCGAGGAGTGGGAGCTCCTACAATGAGCAGTTCTTC | CASSPRSGSSYNEQFF
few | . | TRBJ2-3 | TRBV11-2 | TGTGCCAGCAGCCACCGGGAAGGACAGTATTTT | CASSHREGQYF
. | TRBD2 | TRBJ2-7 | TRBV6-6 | TGTGCCAGCAGTTCCCCCCTAGCGGGAGGTTTCTACGAGCAGTACTTC | CASSSPLAGGFYEQYF
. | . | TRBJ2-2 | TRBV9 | TGTGCCAGCAGCTTAATGGGGGGTTCGAACACCGGGGAGCTGTTTTTT | CASSLMGGSNTGELFF
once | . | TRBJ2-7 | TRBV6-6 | TGTGCCAGCAGTTCTGGACGTGGGACCTACGAGCAGTACTTC | CASSSGRGTYEQYF
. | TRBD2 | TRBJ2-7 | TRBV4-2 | TGTGCCAGCAGCCAAGGCGGACTAGCGGGACGCTACGAGCAGTACTTC | CASSQGGLAGRYEQYF
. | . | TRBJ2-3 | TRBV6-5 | TGTGCCAGCAGCTTGGAAGGGCCTACGCAGTATTTT | CASSLEGPTQYF
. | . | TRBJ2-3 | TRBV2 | TGTGCCAGCAGGGGGGAGTCTCGTTCTATACAGTATTTT | CASRGESRSIQYF
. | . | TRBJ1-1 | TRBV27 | TGTGCCAGCAGTAGAGGGACGGCGAACACTGAAGCTTTCTTT | CASSRGTANTEAFF
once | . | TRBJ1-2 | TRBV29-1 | TGCAGCGTTGATCGTGGCACAGGGAGAGGCTACACCTTC | CSVDRGTGRGYTF
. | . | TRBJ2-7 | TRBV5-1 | TGCGCCAGCAGCTTGGCATCCGGGGGTACGTACGAGCAGTACTTC | CASSLASGGTYEQYF
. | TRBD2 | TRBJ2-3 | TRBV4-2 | TGTGCCAGCAGCCATAATCTAGCGGGATCTGATACGCAGTATTTT | CASSHNLAGSDTQYF
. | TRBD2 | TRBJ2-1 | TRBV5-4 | TGTGCCAGCAGCCGCAGACTAGCGGGAAATGAGCAGTTCTTC | CASSRRLAGNEQFF
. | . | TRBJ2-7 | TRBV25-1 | TGTGCCAGCAGTCAGATCAAACCTATCCAGGGGTACTACGAGCAGTACTTC | CASSQIKPIQGYYEQYF
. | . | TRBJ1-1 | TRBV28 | TGTGCCAGCAGTTTCCGGACCACTGAAGCTTTCTTT | CASSFRTTEAFF
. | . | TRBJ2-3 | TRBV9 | TGTGCCAGCAGCGTCGAGGTACAGTTCACAGATACGCAGTATTTT | CASSVEVQFTDTQYF
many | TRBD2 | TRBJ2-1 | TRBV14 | TGTGCCAGCAGCCTTTGGATAGCGGGAGCAGCAAGGAATGAGCAGTTCTTC | CASSLWIAGAARNEQFF
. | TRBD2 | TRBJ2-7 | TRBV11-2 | TGTGCCAGCAGCTTTGGACCTAGCGGGGGCAACGAGCAGTACTTC | CASSFGPSGGNEQYF
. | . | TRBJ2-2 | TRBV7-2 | TGTGCCAGCAGCCCCGGGGGGCGGGAGAACACCGGGGAGCTGTTTTTT | CASSPGGRENTGELFF
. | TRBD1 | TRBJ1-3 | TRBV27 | TGTGCCAGCAGTTTAAGGGGACAGTCGTTCTCTGGAAACACCATATATTTT | CASSLRGQSFSGNTIYF
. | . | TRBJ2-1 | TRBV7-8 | TGTGCCAGCAGCTTAGAGGGAGACCGGAATGAGCAGTTCTTC | CASSLEGDRNEQFF
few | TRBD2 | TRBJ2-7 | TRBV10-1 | TGCGCCAGCAGTGCTCTGAATAGCGGGAACTACGAGCAGTACTTC | CASSALNSGNYEQYF
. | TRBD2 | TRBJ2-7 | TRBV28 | TGTGCCAGCAGTTTAGCTGGCGGGAGGTACGAGCAGTACTTC | CASSLAGGRYEQYF
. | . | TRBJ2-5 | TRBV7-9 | TGTGCCAGCAGCTTAGTAATGCAGGGCGGGGTCCAAGAGACCCAGTACTTC | CASSLVMQGGVQETQYF